The source of this T cell receptor beta chain is a study of CD8 T cells in Susac syndrome (dated by TCRdb to about 2019). Background for the entire study: Repertoire sequencing was used to test whether CD8+ T cell activation and differentiation in Susac syndrome was antigen driven. The study compared CD8+ T cell repertoire clonality among roughly eleven healthy donors, 14 Susac syndrome patients and 15 or so multiple sclerosis patients. General conclusions and limits of the study: The number of individuals in the TCR sequencing and HLA analysis was acknowledged as relatively small.

RNA was extracted using the RNeasy kit, and roughly 0.5 to 1 ug of the RNA was reverse transcribed with random hexamers. TCR beta CDR3 regions were amplified with the immunoSEQ multiplex PCR assay covering 54 Vbeta and 13 Jbeta segments. PCR amplification bias was corrected by using a synthetic template baseline for primer optimization and computational correction. The study's own analysis went as follows. Only productive sequences were kept, with reads annotated to V, D and J genes according to IMGT and analyzed in immunoSEQ Analyzer. To calculate clonality, Shannon entropy was normalized by log2 of the number of productive unique sequences and then subtracted from one. For each patient and control, public and private clones were evaluated within the 100 most prevalent clones. A clone was defined as Susac-specific if it was absent from the healthy and MS cohorts, from 950 to 1,300 published viral clones and from other ImmuneACCESS disease sequences. TCRdb reprocessed the public reads (quality trimming at Q25 with fastp, clone calling with MiXCR) and kept in-frame beta chains. Entries that share a CDR3 protein sequence are merged under the most common genes and DNA. The V and J calls come from TCRdb's annotation, not from the publication. The sample table contains just over 150,000 distinct CDR3 sequences; only one count was recorded for roughly 95% of them. The top ten hold under 0.15% of the sample.

In the germline V gene, CDR1 corresponds to MNHEY and CDR2 to SVGAGI. The trim is 6 bases for V and 8 bases for J, with a gap of 14 bases between the germline ends. The CDR3, cysteine through phenylalanine, is 14 amino acids long. Only the CDR3 DNA is retained, 42 bases long and in frame from the first base. Of note for this clonotype: Its antigen specificity is not known. No base quality information exists; no much larger clone differs at one position.

High-throughput TCR beta sequencing profiled peripheral blood CD8+ and CD4+ T cells from healthy donors, Susac syndrome patients and multiple sclerosis patients. The multiple sclerosis controls were treatment-naive patients who had stable or active relapsing-remitting disease and met the revised McDonald criteria. CD8+ TEMRA cells were enriched by FACS, while bulk CD8+ and CD4+ T cells were purified by magnetic negative isolation. Blood was collected in EDTA tubes and processed within 24 hours, with PBMCs isolated through density gradient centrifugation. PBMCs intended for TCR sequencing were cryopreserved in liquid nitrogen and were subsequently thawed in a 37 degrees C water bath. The sorted or isolated CD4+, CD8+ and CD8+ TEMRA cells had a purity of 90% or higher.

This TCR derives from a human donor with multiple sclerosis. The sample was CD8+ T cells from PBMCs. The chain links TRBV6-5 with TRBJ1-6; the D gene is not confidently resolved. The nucleotides read TGTGCCAGCAGCCTTCAGAACTCGGATTCACCCCTCCACTTT. This gives the protein CASSLQNSDSPLHF.